This T cell receptor beta chain appears in the sequencing data of a study of blood T cell repertoires in COVID-19. Whole-study context: Sources were T cells, B-cell-depleted T cells, or PBMCs; the material itself was cDNA or gDNA.

With 5 bases removed from V and 8 bases from J, the gap between germline ends came to 8 bases. Germline CDR1 and CDR2: SGDLS and YYNGEE. The CDR3 has 11 amino acids. TCRdb's table, derived via immunoSEQ multiplex PCR, lists solely in-frame clones and lacks some. The sample carries 40,000 to 55,000 clones, over 75% recorded once. This clonotype was sampled from a man aged 50 to 60 with active COVID-19. V and J are TRBV9 and TRBJ2-1; TRBD2 is a possible D gene (7 bases). Material for sequencing was peripheral blood. The CDR3 region has the DNA TGTGCCAGCAGAGGGGGGGATGAGCAGTTCTTC. It yields the protein CASRGGDEQFF.